This entry lists 4 T cell receptor beta chains sequenced from one sample in a study of molecular identifiers for immune sequencing clone quantification. TCRdb itself ran the PCR reads through MiXCR, one entry per CDR3 protein. The table has more than 85,000 distinct CDR3 sequences, approximately 40% seen once; the top ten hold approximately 3.8%. Specimen: naive CD8+ T cells from blood, with Jurkat cell RNA spiked in. Documented subset: FACS-sorted CD8+CD4-CCR7+CD45RA+ naive T cells. The source of these receptors is a human donor in good health. Some libraries in this study had Jurkat cell RNA spiked in.

This clonotype was counted only a few times. The chain uses TRBV7-9 and TRBJ2-7, with 8 nucleotides matching TRBD1. With 1 base clipped from V and 2 bases from J, the junction kept 4 bases outside the gene matches. Germline lookup yields CDR1 SEHNR and CDR2 FQNEAQ (reference sequence). The CDR3 spans 15 residues. The CDR3 loop reads CASSLGGTGAYEQYF. CDR3 sequence (DNA): TGTGCCAGCAGCTTAGGAGGGACAGGAGCCTACGAGCAGTACTTC.

In its sample, this clonotype was seen many times. The chain uses TRBV24-1 and TRBJ2-3; D not resolved. This CDR3 region has 13 residues. Per germline, CDR1 KGHDR and CDR2 SFDVKD. V dropped 4 bases and J dropped 1 base, with 5 bases sitting between them. CDR3 residues: CATSEGGTDTQYF. The CDR3 DNA reads TGTGCCACCAGTGAGGGCGGCACAGATACGCAGTATTTT.

This rearrangement joins TRBV4-3 to TRBJ2-1; no clear D gene. V lost 1 base and J 3 bases, leaving 10 bases between the germline ends. This CDR3 has 15 residues. Germline loops: CDR1 LGHNA, CDR2 YSLEER. In DNA, the CDR3 is TGCGCCAGCAGCCAAGCAATGGGGTACTACAATGAGCAGTTCTTC. It codes for CASSQAMGYYNEQFF.

This clonotype was counted ten times or more. The chain couples TRBV9 to TRBJ2-3; TRBD1 or TRBD2 may be the D gene (5 bases each). The germline V gene encodes CDR1 SGDLS and CDR2 YYNGEE. This CDR3 has 13 amino acids. V was pared by 5 bases and J by 4 bases, with 11 bases between. The CDR3 DNA reads as TGTGCCAGCAGGGGGGAGCTGTCAGATACGCAGTATTTT. Translating gives CASRGELSDTQYF.